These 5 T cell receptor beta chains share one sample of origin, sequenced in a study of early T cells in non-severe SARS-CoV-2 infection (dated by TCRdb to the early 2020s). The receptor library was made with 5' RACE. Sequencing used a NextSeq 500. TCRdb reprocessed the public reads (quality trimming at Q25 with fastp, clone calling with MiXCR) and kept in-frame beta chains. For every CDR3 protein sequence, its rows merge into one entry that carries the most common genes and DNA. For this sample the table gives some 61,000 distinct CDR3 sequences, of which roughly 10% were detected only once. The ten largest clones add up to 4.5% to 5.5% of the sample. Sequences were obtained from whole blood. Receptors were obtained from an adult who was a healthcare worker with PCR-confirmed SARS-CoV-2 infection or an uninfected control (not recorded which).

The CDR3 region is CASSSPGQDHYGYTF. The CDR3 DNA reads TGTGCCAGCAGCTCCCCGGGACAGGACCACTATGGCTACACCTTC. The chain uses TRBV7-2 and TRBJ1-2, with 8 bases lining up with TRBD1. The V gene end was trimmed by 4 bases and the J gene end by 3 bases; junction bases not matched to a gene: 7. Germline assignment: CDR1 SGHTA and CDR2 FQGNSA. The CDR3 sequence is 15 residues long.

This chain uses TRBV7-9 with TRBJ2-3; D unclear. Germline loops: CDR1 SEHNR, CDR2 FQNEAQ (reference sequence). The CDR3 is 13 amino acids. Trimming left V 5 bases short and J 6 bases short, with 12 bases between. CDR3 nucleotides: TGTGCCAGCAGCCCCCGAGCCCACGATACGCAGTATTTT. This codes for CASSPRAHDTQYF.

The CDR3 reads CASGPSTDTQYF. CDR3 nucleotides: TGTGCCAGCGGTCCGAGCACAGATACGCAGTATTTT. The chain combines TRBV9 with TRBJ2-3; D is ambiguous. The CDR3 length is 12 residues. V was clipped by 7 bases and J by 0 bases, with 6 bases between them. CDR1 and CDR2 (germline): SGDLS, YYNGEE.

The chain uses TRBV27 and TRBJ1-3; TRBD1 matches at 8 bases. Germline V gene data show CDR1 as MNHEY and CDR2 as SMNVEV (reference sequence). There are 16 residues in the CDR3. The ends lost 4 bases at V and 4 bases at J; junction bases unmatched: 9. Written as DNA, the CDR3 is TGTGCCAGCAGTTCGCTGGACAGGGCAGCAGGAAACACCATATATTTT. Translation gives CASSSLDRAAGNTIYF.

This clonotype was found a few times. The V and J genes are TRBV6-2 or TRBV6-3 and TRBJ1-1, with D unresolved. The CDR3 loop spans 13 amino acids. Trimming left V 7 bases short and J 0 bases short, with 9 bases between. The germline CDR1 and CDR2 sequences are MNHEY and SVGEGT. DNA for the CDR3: TGTGCCAGCACCGGGCCCATGAACACTGAAGCTTTCTTT. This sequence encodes CASTGPMNTEAFF.